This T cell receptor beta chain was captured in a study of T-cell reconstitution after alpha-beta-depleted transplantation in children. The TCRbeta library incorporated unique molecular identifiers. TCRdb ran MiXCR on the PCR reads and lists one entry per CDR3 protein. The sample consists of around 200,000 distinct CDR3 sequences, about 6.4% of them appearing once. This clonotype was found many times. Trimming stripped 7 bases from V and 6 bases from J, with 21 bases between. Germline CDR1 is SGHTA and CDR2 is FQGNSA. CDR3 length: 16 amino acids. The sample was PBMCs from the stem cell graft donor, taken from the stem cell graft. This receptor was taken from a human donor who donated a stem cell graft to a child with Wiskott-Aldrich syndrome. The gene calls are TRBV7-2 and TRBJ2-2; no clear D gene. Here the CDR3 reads CASNQPFALSAGELFF. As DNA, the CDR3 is TGTGCCAGCAACCAACCCTTCGCCTTGTCAGCCGGGGAGCTGTTTTTT.